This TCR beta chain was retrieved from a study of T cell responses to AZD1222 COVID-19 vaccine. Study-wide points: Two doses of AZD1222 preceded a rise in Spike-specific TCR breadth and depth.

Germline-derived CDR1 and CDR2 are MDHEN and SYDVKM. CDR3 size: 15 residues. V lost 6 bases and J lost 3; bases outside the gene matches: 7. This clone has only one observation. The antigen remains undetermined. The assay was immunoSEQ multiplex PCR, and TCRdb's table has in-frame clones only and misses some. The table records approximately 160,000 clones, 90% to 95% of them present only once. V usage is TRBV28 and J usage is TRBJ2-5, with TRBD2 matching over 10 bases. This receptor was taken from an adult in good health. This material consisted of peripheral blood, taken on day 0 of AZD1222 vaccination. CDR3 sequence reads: CASSRNGLAEETQYF. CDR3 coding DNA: TGTGCCAGCAGCCGTAACGGACTAGCGGAAGAGACCCAGTACTTC.